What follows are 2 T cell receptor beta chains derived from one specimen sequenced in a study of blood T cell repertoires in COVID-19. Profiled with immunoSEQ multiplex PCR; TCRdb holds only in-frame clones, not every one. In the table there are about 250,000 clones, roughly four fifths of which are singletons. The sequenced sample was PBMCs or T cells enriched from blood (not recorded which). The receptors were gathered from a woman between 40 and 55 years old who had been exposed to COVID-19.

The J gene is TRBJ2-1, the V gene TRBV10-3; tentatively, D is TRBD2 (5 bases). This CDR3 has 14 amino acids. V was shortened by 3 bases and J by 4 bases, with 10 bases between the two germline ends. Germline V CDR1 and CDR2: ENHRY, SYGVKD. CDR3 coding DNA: TGTGCCATCAGTGACCGAGGGCGATACAATGAGCAGTTCTTC. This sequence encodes CAISDRGRYNEQFF.

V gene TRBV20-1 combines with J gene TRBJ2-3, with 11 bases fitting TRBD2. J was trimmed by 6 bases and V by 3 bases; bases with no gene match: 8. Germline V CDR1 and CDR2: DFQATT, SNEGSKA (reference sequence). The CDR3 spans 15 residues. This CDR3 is CSASPRLAGGDTQYF. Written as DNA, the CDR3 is TGCAGTGCTAGTCCACGGCTAGCGGGGGGTGATACGCAGTATTTT.